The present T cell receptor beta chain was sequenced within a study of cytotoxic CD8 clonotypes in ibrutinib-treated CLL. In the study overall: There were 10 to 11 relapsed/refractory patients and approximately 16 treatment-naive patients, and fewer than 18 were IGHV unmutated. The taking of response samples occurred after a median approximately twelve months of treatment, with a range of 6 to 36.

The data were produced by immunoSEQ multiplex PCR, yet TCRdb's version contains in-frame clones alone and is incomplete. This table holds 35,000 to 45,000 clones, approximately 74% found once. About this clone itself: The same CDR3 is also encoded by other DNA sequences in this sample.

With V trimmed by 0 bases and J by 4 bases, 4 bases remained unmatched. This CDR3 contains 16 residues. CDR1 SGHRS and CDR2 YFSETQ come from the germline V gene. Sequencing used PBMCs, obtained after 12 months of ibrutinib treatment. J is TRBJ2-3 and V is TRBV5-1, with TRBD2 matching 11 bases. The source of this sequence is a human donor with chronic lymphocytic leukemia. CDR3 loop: CASSLGGTSGADTQYF. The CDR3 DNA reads TGCGCCAGCAGCTTGGGGGGGACTAGCGGAGCAGATACGCAGTATTTT.